These 17 T cell receptor beta chains share one sample of origin, sequenced in a study of blood T cells in healthy people across ages. Primers used in a second PCR of about 6 to 11 cycles were a sample-barcoded 5' primer and a J-beta primer mix. TCRdb redid the calling of the 5' RACE reads with MiXCR, one entry per CDR3 protein. This table has about 780,000 distinct CDR3 sequences, around 62% appearing once. The sample comprised blood. The origin of the receptors is a man aged 25 to 45 in good health.

The chain has TRBV6-4 and TRBJ2-3; a weak D match, TRBD1 (5 bases). Trimming took 3 bases from V and 3 from J, leaving 10 bases between them. The CDR3 runs 14 residues. CDR1 and CDR2 (germline): MRHNA, SNTAGT. CDR3 DNA: TGTGCCAGCAGTGAAACGCAGGGTACAGATACGCAGTATTTT. This encodes CASSETQGTDTQYF.

This chain uses TRBV19 with TRBJ1-4; D gene unclear. The CDR3 loop spans 13 amino acids. V dropped 5 bases and J dropped 13 bases, with 17 bases sitting between them. Germline lookup yields CDR1 LNHDA and CDR2 SQIVND (reference sequence). For the CDR3, the DNA is TGTGCCAGTAGTCTCCGAGGGAGCCCGCGACTGTTTTTT. Its protein is CASSLRGSPRLFF.

The chain couples TRBV4-2 to TRBJ2-6; maybe TRBD1 (6 bases). The CDR3 runs to 18 residues. Germline V lookup: CDR1 LGHNA, CDR2 YNFKEQ. V was cut by 2 bases and J by 0 bases, with 14 bases left in between. The CDR3 region has the DNA TGTGCCAGCAGCCAATATCTACAGGGAAGCTCTGGGGCCAACGTCCTGACTTTC. It encodes CASSQYLQGSSGANVLTF.

The chain carries TRBV24-1 and TRBJ2-1, with D unclear. Trimming took off 4 bases at V and 9 bases at J, with 12 bases between the two ends. Germline CDR1 and CDR2: KGHDR and SFDVKD. This CDR3 comprises 13 residues. The CDR3 here is CATSDRSWGEQFF. The CDR3 DNA reads TGTGCCACCAGTGACAGATCTTGGGGTGAGCAGTTCTTC.

This rearrangement joins TRBV6-5 to TRBJ2-5; 7 bases are shared with TRBD1. The germline V gene has CDR1 MNHEY and CDR2 SVGAGI. J lost 5 bases, V lost 6 bases, and 9 bases had no gene match. The CDR3 is 14 amino acids. CDR3 coding DNA: TGTGCCAGCAGGACCGGGACAGCTCGCGAGACCCAGTACTTC. It is translated as CASRTGTARETQYF.

This clonotype is a singleton in its sample. A read error is possible here, since a much larger clone lies one base away. V usage is TRBV29-1 and J usage is TRBJ1-2, with D hard to call. Trimming left V 2 bases short and J 8 bases short, with 9 bases between. CDR1 is SQVTM, CDR2 ANQGSEA, per germline. The CDR3 spans 11 residues. For the CDR3, the DNA is TGCAGCGTTGAAAGCCTGGGGGGCTACACCTTC. Residues: CSVESLGGYTF. The full variable domain, completed using reference TRBV29-1 and TRBJ1-2, is SAVISQKPSRDICQRGTSLTIQCQVDSQVTMMFWYRQQPGQSLTLIATANQGSEATYESGFVIDKFPISRPNLTFSTLTVSNMSPEDSSIYLCSVESLGGYTFGSGTRLTVV.

This clonotype occurred a few times. V and J are TRBV29-1 and TRBJ2-7; D perhaps matches TRBD1 (6 bases). This CDR3 is built from 13 residues. Trimming shortened V by 1 base and J by 6 bases, and 13 bases separated the two germline ends. The germline gives CDR1 SQVTM, CDR2 ANQGSEA. The CDR3 nucleotides are TGCAGCGTTGAAGTTGATCAAGGGGGCGAGCAGTACTTC. Translating gives CSVEVDQGGEQYF.

The J gene is TRBJ1-4, the V gene TRBV10-3, with D possibly being TRBD1 (5 bases). Trimming stripped 6 bases from V and 3 bases from J, with 20 bases between. Germline V gene lookup returns CDR1 ENHRY and CDR2 SYGVKD. The CDR3 is 17 amino acids. CDR3 in amino acids: CAIRTGDLGASNEKLFF. The CDR3 DNA follows: TGTGCCATCAGGACGGGTGACCTAGGGGCCTCTAATGAAAAACTGTTTTTT.

V usage is TRBV9 and J usage is TRBJ2-7; no clear D gene. V gave up 4 bases and J gave up 5 bases, with 19 bases separating them. This CDR3 is 15 amino acids long. The germline V gene has CDR1 SGDLS and CDR2 YYNGEE. CDR3 nucleotides: TGTGCCAGCAGCACCCAGCAGCTTGGTTCGGACGAGCAGTACTTC. Its translation: CASSTQQLGSDEQYF.

Only a few counts were recorded for this clonotype. The rearrangement joins TRBV5-1 to TRBJ2-1, with unresolved D. The ends were cut back, 4 bases at V and 1 base at J, with 12 bases in the middle. CDR1 and CDR2 (germline): SGHRS, YFSETQ. The CDR3 loop spans 15 amino acids. CDR3 protein: CASSAYRESYNEQFF. The CDR3 DNA follows: TGCGCCAGCAGCGCGTATAGGGAATCCTACAATGAGCAGTTCTTC.

This rearrangement joins TRBV5-1 to TRBJ2-7; D is ambiguous. The CDR3 totals 13 residues. V gave up 0 bases and J gave up 5 bases, with 9 bases separating them. Germline V lookup: CDR1 SGHRS, CDR2 YFSETQ. The CDR3 nucleotides are TGCGCCAGCAGCTTGGGGACGAATAACGAGCAGTACTTC. Encoded protein: CASSLGTNNEQYF.

This clonotype was counted many times. In nucleotides, the CDR3 is TGTGCCAGCAGTTTAGCGTCCTATAATTCACCCCTCCACTTT. Its protein product is CASSLASYNSPLHF. The chain joins TRBV12-3 or TRBV12-4 to TRBJ1-6; D gene unclear. Between the trimmed V and J ends, which lost 0 bases and 1 base, there was a span of 1 base. The CDR3 totals 14 residues.

The chain recombines TRBV13 with TRBJ2-3, with 9 positions matching TRBD2. The CDR3 runs 18 residues. Germline trimming cut 4 bases from V and 0 bases from J; bases unmatched to any gene: 11. Germline V CDR1 and CDR2: PRHDT, FYEKMQ (reference sequence). This CDR3 is CASSSPSGDILSTDTQYF. DNA of the CDR3: TGTGCCAGCAGCTCACCTAGCGGGGATATCTTGAGCACAGATACGCAGTATTTT.

This clonotype was seen only a few times. The V call is TRBV11-2, the J call TRBJ2-5; 14 bases map to TRBD2. The CDR3 loop spans 16 amino acids. V shed 4 bases, J shed 4 bases, and the junction held 5 bases outside the gene matches. Germline CDR1 is SGHAT and CDR2 is FQNNGV. CDR3 in DNA: TGTGCCAGCAGCTCCGGACTAGCGGGGGGTACAGAGACCCAGTACTTC. It yields the protein CASSSGLAGGTETQYF.

In nucleotides, the CDR3 is TGTGCCAGCAGTCATAGGGACAGGGGAGGCTACGAGCAGTACTTC. It specifies CASSHRDRGGYEQYF. The rearrangement joins TRBV7-2 to TRBJ2-7; 10 bases match TRBD1. CDR3 length: 15 residues. The germline V gene has CDR1 SGHTA and CDR2 FQGNSA. With 6 bases clipped from V and 3 bases from J, the junction kept 8 bases outside the gene matches.

The chain has TRBV27 and TRBJ1-2, with D perhaps TRBD1 (5 bases). V was shortened by 5 bases and J by 5 bases, with 15 bases between the two germline ends. This CDR3 has 14 residues. Germline V gene data show CDR1 as MNHEY and CDR2 as SMNVEV (reference sequence). CDR3 sequence (DNA): TGTGCCAGCAGTGGGGCCTCTTTTGTATATGGCTACACCTTC. It translates to CASSGASFVYGYTF.

V and J are TRBV20-1 and TRBJ1-5; D is possibly TRBD1 (6 bases). The CDR3 sequence is 13 residues long. Between the trimmed V and J ends, which lost 5 bases and 6 bases, there was a span of 14 bases. CDR1 DFQATT and CDR2 SNEGSKA come from the germline V gene (reference sequence). The CDR3 DNA reads TGCAGTGCTGGCCGGGACACCCTTCAGCCCCAGCATTTT. Amino acids: CSAGRDTLQPQHF.